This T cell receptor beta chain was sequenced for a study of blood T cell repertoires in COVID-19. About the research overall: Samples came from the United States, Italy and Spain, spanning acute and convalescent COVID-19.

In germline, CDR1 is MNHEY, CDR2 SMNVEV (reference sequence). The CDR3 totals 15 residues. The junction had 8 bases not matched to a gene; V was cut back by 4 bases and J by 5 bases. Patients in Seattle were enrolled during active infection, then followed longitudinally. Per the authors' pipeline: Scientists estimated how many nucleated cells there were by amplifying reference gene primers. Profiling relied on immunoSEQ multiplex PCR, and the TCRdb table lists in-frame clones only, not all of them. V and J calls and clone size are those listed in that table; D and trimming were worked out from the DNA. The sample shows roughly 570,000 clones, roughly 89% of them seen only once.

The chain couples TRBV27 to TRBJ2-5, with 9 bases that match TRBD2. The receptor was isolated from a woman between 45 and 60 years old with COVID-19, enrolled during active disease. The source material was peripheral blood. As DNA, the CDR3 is TGTGCCAGCAGTTCCCGTAGGACTAGCGCTGAGACCCAGTACTTC. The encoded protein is CASSSRRTSAETQYF.